This is a list of T cell receptor beta chains from one sample in a study of blood T cell repertoires in COVID-19. TCRdb's copy holds only in-frame clones and misses some; the assay was immunoSEQ multiplex PCR. Of about 47,000 clones detected, 65% to 85% appear once; the ten largest clones hold approximately 2.5%. The sequenced sample consisted of peripheral blood. These receptors were obtained from a man aged 45 to 65 with acute or convalescent COVID-19. Both conserved end residues are trimmed from each CDR3.

J gene,V gene,CDR3 protein
TRBJ2-1,TRBV10-1,ASSDKGQGAIDEQF
TRBJ2-1,TRBV2,ASGQGGPEQF
TRBJ2-7,TRBV28,ATRSLRASEQY
TRBJ1-2,TRBV27,ASSPSGSYNYGYT
TRBJ2-5,TRBV7-8,ASSLGWSQETQY
TRBJ1-5,TRBV18,ASSPGQGRQPQH
TRBJ2-1,TRBV5-1,ASSSRDEQF
TRBJ1-5,TRBV6-5,ASRLVDQPQH
TRBJ2-2,TRBV7-3,ASSDRTNTGELF
TRBJ2-7,TRBV19,ASSIDLFLYEQY
TRBJ2-3,TRBV24-1,ATSDPGGPTDTQY
TRBJ2-2,TRBV7-3,ASSLDRGPGELF
TRBJ2-2,TRBV3-1/TRBV3-2,ASSQVGGTGELF
TRBJ2-2,TRBV19,ASSMGRRGTGELF
TRBJ1-2,TRBV18,ASSPSSRELYGYT
TRBJ2-1,TRBV3-1/TRBV3-2,ASSQVLSSYNEQF
TRBJ2-1,TRBV4-1,ASSPPRENEQF
TRBJ2-1,TRBV30,AWRIGASGGASEQF
TRBJ2-3,TRBV27,ASSLRGVAGGDTQY
TRBJ2-1,TRBV29-1,SVQKRGGNNEQF
TRBJ2-5,TRBV20-1,SASDRGVQETQY
TRBJ2-1,TRBV27,ASSSGSSSYNEQF
TRBJ2-5,TRBV28,ASSFPLRGSDQETQY
TRBJ1-4,TRBV19,ASSMRLTGPNEKLF
TRBJ2-7,TRBV6-5,ACRDRGGYEQY
TRBJ2-5,TRBV7-6,ASSLGPGLGETQY
TRBJ2-7,TRBV10-3,AISDPREGYEQY
TRBJ1-5,TRBV7-8,ASPCTDRGCKQPQH
TRBJ1-5,TRBV4-1,ASSQSPRSLFNQPQH
TRBJ1-3,TRBV19,ARRQLSGNTIY
TRBJ1-2,TRBV28,ASSSGGYGYT
TRBJ2-1,TRBV5-4,ASSWGRGEQF
TRBJ2-3,TRBV21-1,ASSAGGSSTDTQY
TRBJ1-2,TRBV19,ASSAGTGFYGYT